This is a list of T cell receptor beta chains from one sample in a study of OX40 agonist ivuxolimab in advanced cancers. Method: immunoSEQ multiplex PCR; TCRdb's copy keeps in-frame clones and lacks some. The table includes roughly 80,000 clones, 90% detected once. Material: CD4+ or CD8+ T cells sorted from blood, obtained in a trial of the OX40 agonist ivuxolimab. The receptor set was obtained from an adult with an advanced solid tumor such as melanoma, head and neck, liver or kidney cancer. The CDR3 runs from the conserved cysteine through the conserved F or W. D genes are given only for firm matches. Clone sizes are given selectively: once, few, many, or a class where the clone is expanded.

. | TRBJ2-7 | . | TRBV5-6 | CASSLDRLSYEQYF | TGTGCCAGCAGCTTGGATCGACTCTCCTACGAGCAGTACTTC
TRBD1 | TRBJ2-7 | . | TRBV25-1 | CASRARGQGYEQYF | TGTGCCAGCAGAGCAAGGGGGCAGGGCTACGAGCAGTACTTC
. | TRBJ1-2 | . | TRBV7-2 | CASSYGGDYGYTF | TGTGCCAGCAGCTACGGGGGAGACTATGGCTACACCTTC
. | TRBJ2-5 | . | TRBV29-1 | CSVGRSARETQYF | TGCAGCGTTGGTCGATCTGCTCGGGAGACCCAGTACTTC
. | TRBJ1-5 | . | TRBV7-2 | CASSPQGGQPQHF | TGTGCCAGCAGCCCGCAGGGCGGGCAGCCCCAGCATTTT
. | TRBJ2-1 | . | TRBV5-4 | CASRTGAGNSYNEQFF | TGTGCCAGCAGAACTGGGGCCGGTAACTCCTACAATGAGCAGTTCTTC
. | TRBJ1-5 | . | TRBV2 | CASRDGRGSGQPQHF | TGTGCCAGCAGAGACGGCCGTGGGTCCGGGCAGCCCCAGCATTTT
TRBD2 | TRBJ2-2 | once | TRBV19 | CASSNVGGSGTGELFF | TGTGCCAGTAGTAATGTGGGAGGGAGTGGCACCGGGGAGCTGTTTTTT
TRBD2 | TRBJ2-2 | . | TRBV2 | CASRPLAGAGELFF | TGTGCCAGCAGGCCCCTAGCGGGAGCCGGGGAGCTGTTTTTT
TRBD2 | TRBJ2-7 | . | TRBV5-1 | CASSLGGGSREQYF | TGCGCCAGCAGCTTGGGGGGCGGGAGCCGCGAGCAGTACTTC
TRBD2 | TRBJ2-3 | . | TRBV6-5 | CASRRTSLYGDTQYF | TGTGCCAGCAGGCGGACTAGCCTTTATGGAGATACGCAGTATTTT
TRBD2 | TRBJ2-2 | . | TRBV5-1 | CASSFGAGARTGELFF | TGCGCCAGCAGCTTTGGAGCGGGAGCTCGGACCGGGGAGCTGTTTTTT
. | TRBJ2-7 | . | TRBV18 | CASSPYEKPLVPSEQYF | TGTGCCAGCTCACCTTACGAAAAACCCCTGGTCCCCTCCGAGCAGTACTTC
. | TRBJ1-2 | . | TRBV5-1 | CASSPSGFYGYTF | TGCGCCAGCAGCCCATCCGGATTCTATGGCTACACCTTC
. | TRBJ1-2 | once | TRBV18 | CASSPGLLGGYTF | TGTGCCAGCTCACCGGGACTCTTGGGGGGCTACACCTTC
. | TRBJ2-1 | once | TRBV4-1 | CASSEYNEQFF | TGCGCCAGCAGCGAGTACAATGAGCAGTTCTTC
. | TRBJ1-1 | . | TRBV29-1 | CSVDRETNTEAFF | TGCAGCGTTGACAGGGAAACCAACACTGAAGCTTTCTTT
. | TRBJ1-1 | few | TRBV2 | CASREAFF | TGTGCCAGCAGGGAAGCTTTCTTT
. | TRBJ1-1 | . | TRBV15 | CATSRDNREQAFF | TGTGCCACCAGCAGAGACAACCGGGAGCAAGCTTTCTTT
. | TRBJ1-2 | once | TRBV19 | CASRRQEATNYGYTF | TGTGCCAGTAGACGACAGGAGGCTACTAACTATGGCTACACCTTC
. | TRBJ1-5 | . | TRBV7-2 | CASSFSNQPQHF | TGTGCCAGCAGCTTTAGCAATCAGCCCCAGCATTTT
. | TRBJ2-1 | . | TRBV29-1 | CSVVSGANEQFF | TGCAGCGTTGTCTCGGGAGCCAATGAGCAGTTCTTC
TRBD2 | TRBJ2-4 | . | TRBV29-1 | CSVSGSGRDNNIQYF | TGCAGCGTTTCGGGTAGCGGGCGAGATAATAACATTCAGTACTTC
TRBD1 | TRBJ2-2 | . | TRBV7-9 | CASSFGTGETGELFF | TGTGCCAGCAGCTTCGGGACAGGGGAGACCGGGGAGCTGTTTTTT
. | TRBJ2-1 | . | TRBV7-9 | CASSLAKVVSINEQFF | TGTGCCAGCAGCTTAGCGAAGGTAGTTAGTATTAATGAGCAGTTCTTC
. | TRBJ2-2 | . | TRBV5-1 | CASSWTGTPNTGELFF | TGCGCCAGCAGCTGGACCGGGACACCAAACACCGGGGAGCTGTTTTTT
. | TRBJ2-7 | . | TRBV18 | CASSPMAGEQYF | TGTGCCAGCTCACCGATGGCTGGCGAGCAGTACTTC
TRBD1 | TRBJ1-5 | . | TRBV30 | CAWSPGGLNQPQHF | TGTGCCTGGAGTCCAGGGGGGCTCAATCAGCCCCAGCATTTT
TRBD2 | TRBJ2-7 | . | TRBV6-5 | CASTQSGRRFDEQYF | TGTGCCAGCACTCAGAGCGGGAGGCGGTTCGACGAGCAGTACTTC
TRBD1 | TRBJ1-2 | . | TRBV7-9 | CASSSSPGQGQGYTF | TGTGCCAGCAGTTCAAGCCCGGGACAGGGTCAGGGCTACACCTTC